This T cell receptor beta chain was identified in a study of T cell clones after liver transplantation. Study-wide context: Graft-donor-reactive sequences were compared with third-party-reactive TCRbeta sequences from pre-transplant mixed lymphocyte reactions.

CDR1 SGHVS and CDR2 FQNEAQ come from the germline V gene. The CDR3 is 14 amino acids. V lost 2 bases, J lost 0 bases, and 7 bases lay in between. In this sample, this clone turned up once. Sequencing used immunoSEQ multiplex PCR; TCRdb keeps in-frame clones, though not all of them. The sample has under 55,000 clones; less than 90% are singletons. The chain is built from TRBV7-8 and TRBJ1-1; no definite D call. Here the sequenced sample was CD8+ T cells from blood, taken 12 months after liver transplant. This receptor was obtained from a human patient who received a liver transplant. Some T cells may arise from the graft donor. The CDR3 coding sequence is TGTGCCAGCAGCTTATTCGTACTGAACACTGAAGCTTTCTTT. Translating gives CASSLFVLNTEAFF.